The clone carrying this T cell receptor beta chain was observed at least ten times. The antigen is not known. This sample was included in a study of T cells in Graves' hyperthyroidism and ophthalmopathy. Study results and limitations: Ophthalmopathy was told apart from stable hyperthyroidism by a 13 V-J model. Ophthalmopathy, as predicted by the model, came a median approximately 5.9 months after the prediction.

CDR3 length equals 16 residues. The germline V gene has CDR1 SGHVS and CDR2 FQNEAQ. Trimming shortened V by 2 bases and J by 0 bases, and 13 bases separated the two germline ends. TCR beta CDR3 sequences were amplified from RNA transcripts. Using the HTBI primer set, a first-round RT-PCR was run on the TCR CDR3. Using its own MiXCR run on the multiplex PCR reads, TCRdb lists one record per CDR3 protein. The data contain about 380,000 distinct CDR3 sequences, about 18% of them singletons. Exclusion of patients followed from uncontrolled infection, other autoimmune disease, pregnancy or lactation. PBMCs came from more than 9 ml fresh peripheral blood.

The sequence derives from a man younger than 30 with Graves' ophthalmopathy. Sample: blood. V is TRBV7-8 and J is TRBJ1-1; D uncertain. For the CDR3, the DNA is TGTGCCAGCAGCTTACCCGGACGGCTAATGAACACTGAAGCTTTCTTT. As protein: CASSLPGRLMNTEAFF.